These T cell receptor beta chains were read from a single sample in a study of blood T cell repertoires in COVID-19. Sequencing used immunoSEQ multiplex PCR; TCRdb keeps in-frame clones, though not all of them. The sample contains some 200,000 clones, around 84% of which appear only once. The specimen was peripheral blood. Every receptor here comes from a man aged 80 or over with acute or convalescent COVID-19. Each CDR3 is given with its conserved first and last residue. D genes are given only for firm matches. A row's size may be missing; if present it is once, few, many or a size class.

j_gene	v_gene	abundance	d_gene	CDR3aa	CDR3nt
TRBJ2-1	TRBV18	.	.	CASSPRASGGEQFF	TGTGCCAGCTCACCGCGGGCCTCCGGGGGTGAGCAGTTCTTC
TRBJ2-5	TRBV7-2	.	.	CASSFGERETQYF	TGTGCCAGCAGCTTTGGGGAGCGAGAGACCCAGTACTTC
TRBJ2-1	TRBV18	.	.	CASSSLGGGDNEQFF	TGTGCCAGCTCTTCCTTGGGGGGTGGAGACAATGAGCAGTTCTTC
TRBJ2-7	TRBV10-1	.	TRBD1	CASSDPTGNVDEQYF	TGCGCCAGCAGTGACCCGACAGGGAATGTCGACGAGCAGTACTTC
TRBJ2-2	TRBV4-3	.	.	CASSRDINTGELFF	TGCGCCAGCAGCCGCGACATAAACACCGGGGAGCTGTTTTTT
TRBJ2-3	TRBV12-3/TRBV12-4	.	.	CASSRTTTDTQYF	TGTGCCAGCAGCAGGACTACCACAGATACGCAGTATTTT
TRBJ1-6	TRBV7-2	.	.	CASSPEGGGRNSPLHF	TGTGCCAGCAGCCCCGAAGGGGGGGGCCGGAATTCACCCCTCCACTTT
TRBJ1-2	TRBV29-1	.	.	CSVVAGVGYGYTF	TGCAGCGTTGTGGCAGGGGTAGGGTATGGCTACACCTTC
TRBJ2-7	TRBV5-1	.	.	CASSLAIGQAYEQYF	TGCGCCAGCAGCTTGGCAATCGGCCAGGCCTACGAGCAGTACTTC
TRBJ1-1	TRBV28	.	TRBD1	CASSITGGGNTEAFF	TGTGCCAGCAGCATCACAGGGGGCGGGAACACTGAAGCTTTCTTT
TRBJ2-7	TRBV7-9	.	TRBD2	CASNGGGREQYF	TGTGCCAGCAACGGTGGCGGGAGAGAACAGTACTTC
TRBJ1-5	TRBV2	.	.	CASSSQGPYSNQPQHF	TGTGCCAGCAGTTCACAGGGCCCCTATAGCAATCAGCCCCAGCATTTT
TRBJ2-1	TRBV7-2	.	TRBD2	CASSSTGREEFF	TGTGCCAGCAGCTCGACGGGGAGGGAGGAGTTCTTC
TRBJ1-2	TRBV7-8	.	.	CASSLVSEYGYTF	TGTGCCAGCAGCTTAGTCAGCGAGTATGGCTACACCTTC
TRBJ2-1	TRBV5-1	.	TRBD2	CASSLEGLAVPNEQFF	TGCGCCAGCAGCTTGGAGGGACTAGCGGTCCCAAATGAGCAGTTCTTC
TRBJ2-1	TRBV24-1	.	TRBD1	CATSDWTGNPDNEQFF	TGTGCCACCAGTGATTGGACAGGGAATCCCGACAATGAGCAGTTCTTC
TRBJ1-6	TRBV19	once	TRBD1	CASNDRVNSPLHF	TGTGCCAGTAACGACAGGGTTAATTCACCCCTCCACTTT
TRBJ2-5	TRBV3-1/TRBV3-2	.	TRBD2	CASSQGLAGGLTQYF	TGTGCCAGCAGCCAAGGGCTAGCGGGAGGGTTGACCCAGTACTTC
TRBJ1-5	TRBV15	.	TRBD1	CATSVTTGVTQPQHF	TGTGCCACCAGCGTTACGACAGGGGTCACTCAGCCCCAGCATTTT
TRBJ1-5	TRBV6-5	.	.	CASTGLSNQPQHF	TGTGCCAGCACAGGGCTTAGCAATCAGCCCCAGCATTTT
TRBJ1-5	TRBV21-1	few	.	CASSKEDREGNQPQHF	TGTGCCAGCAGCAAAGAAGACAGGGAAGGCAATCAGCCCCAGCATTTT
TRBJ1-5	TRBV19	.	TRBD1	CASSIQGTGLKHF	TGTGCCAGTAGTATTCAGGGGACAGGCCTTAAGCATTTT
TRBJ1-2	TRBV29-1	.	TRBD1	CSVRDSFNYGYTF	TGCAGCGTTCGGGACAGCTTTAACTATGGCTACACCTTC
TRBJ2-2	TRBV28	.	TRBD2	CASSLPSGPTGELFF	TGTGCCAGCAGTTTGCCTAGCGGGCCCACCGGGGAGCTGTTTTTT
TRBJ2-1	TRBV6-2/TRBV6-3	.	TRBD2	CASSHGTSGRINEQFF	TGTGCCAGCAGCCACGGTACTAGCGGGAGAATTAATGAGCAGTTCTTC
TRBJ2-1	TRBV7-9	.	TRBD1	CASSPGQGGGEQFF	TGTGCCAGCAGCCCGGGACAGGGCGGCGGTGAGCAGTTCTTC
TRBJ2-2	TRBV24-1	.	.	CATSESTRVAGELFF	TGTGCCACCAGTGAATCCACCAGGGTTGCCGGGGAGCTGTTTTTT
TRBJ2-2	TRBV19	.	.	CASSMRVPGELFF	TGTGCCAGTAGCATGAGGGTACCCGGGGAGCTGTTTTTT
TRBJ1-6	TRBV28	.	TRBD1	CASSLGTGVGNSPLHF	TGTGCCAGCAGTTTAGGGACAGGGGTTGGGAATTCACCCCTCCACTTT
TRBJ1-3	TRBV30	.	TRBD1	CARRGTGGNTIYF	TGTGCCCGGAGGGGGACAGGGGGAAACACCATATATTTT
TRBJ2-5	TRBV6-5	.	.	CASRRGGSQETQYF	TGTGCCAGCCGGAGGGGGGGGAGCCAAGAGACCCAGTACTTC
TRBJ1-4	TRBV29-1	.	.	CSVGAGWGEKLFF	TGCAGCGTTGGTGCGGGATGGGGTGAAAAACTGTTTTTT
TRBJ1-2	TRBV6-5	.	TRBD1	CASSSLGQAGNYGYTF	TGTGCCAGCAGTTCCTTGGGACAGGCCGGGAACTATGGCTACACCTTC
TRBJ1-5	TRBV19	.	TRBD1	CASSIFGTASYSNQPQHF	TGTGCCAGTAGTATTTTTGGGACAGCATCTTATAGCAATCAGCCCCAGCATTTT
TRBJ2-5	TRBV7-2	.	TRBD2	CASSMTSGYQETQYF	TGTGCCAGCAGCATGACTAGCGGGTACCAAGAGACCCAGTACTTC
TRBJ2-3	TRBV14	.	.	CASSRKGRGLHTDTQYF	TGTGCCAGCAGCCGAAAGGGCCGGGGACTCCACACAGATACGCAGTATTTT
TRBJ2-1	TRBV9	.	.	CASSARGLSYNEQFF	TGTGCCAGCAGCGCGAGGGGACTTTCCTACAATGAGCAGTTCTTC
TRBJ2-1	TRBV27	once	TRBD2	CASSLGLAGVNEQFF	TGTGCCAGCAGTTTGGGACTAGCGGGAGTCAATGAGCAGTTCTTC
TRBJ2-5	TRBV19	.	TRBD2	CATTRAGDVKTQYF	TGTGCCACCACCCGGGCGGGGGATGTGAAGACCCAGTACTTC
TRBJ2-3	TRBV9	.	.	CASSVLADLDTQYF	TGTGCCAGCAGCGTGTTAGCTGATCTGGATACGCAGTATTTT
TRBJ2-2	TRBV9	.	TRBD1	CASRGDRVVAGELFF	TGTGCCAGCAGGGGGGACAGGGTCGTGGCCGGGGAGCTGTTTTTT
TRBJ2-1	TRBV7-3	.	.	CASSLTGGNEQFF	TGTGCCAGCAGCTTAACAGGGGGCAATGAGCAGTTCTTC
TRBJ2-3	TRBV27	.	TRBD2	CASSPLAGADTQYF	TGTGCCAGCAGTCCGCTAGCGGGAGCAGATACGCAGTATTTT
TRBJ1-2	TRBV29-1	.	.	CSVEGGATYGYTF	TGCAGCGTTGAAGGCGGCGCTACCTATGGCTACACCTTC
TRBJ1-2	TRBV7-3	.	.	CASSSAGGYGYTF	TGTGCCAGCAGCTCAGCTGGCGGCTATGGCTACACCTTC
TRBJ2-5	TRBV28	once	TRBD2	CASRLGTRGIKETQYF	TGTGCCAGCAGACTGGGGACTAGGGGGATAAAGGAGACCCAGTACTTC
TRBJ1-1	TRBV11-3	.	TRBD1	CASSIRQGGNTEAFF	TGTGCCAGCAGCATTAGGCAGGGGGGAAACACTGAAGCTTTCTTT
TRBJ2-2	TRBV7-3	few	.	CASSSLGGNTGELFF	TGTGCCAGCAGCTCCCTAGGCGGGAACACCGGGGAGCTGTTTTTT
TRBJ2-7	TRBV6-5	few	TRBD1	CASRQGDSRSYEQYF	TGTGCCAGCAGGCAGGGGGACAGTCGCTCCTACGAGCAGTACTTC
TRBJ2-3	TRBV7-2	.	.	CASSLVKFSGGTDTQYF	TGTGCCAGCAGCTTGGTGAAGTTTAGCGGAGGCACAGATACGCAGTATTTT
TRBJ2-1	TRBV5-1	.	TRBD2	CASNNLGLADYNEQFF	TGCGCCAGCAACAACCTAGGGCTAGCGGATTACAATGAGCAGTTCTTC
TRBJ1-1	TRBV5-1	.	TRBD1	CASSLGGGGDTEAFF	TGCGCCAGCAGCTTGGGAGGAGGGGGCGACACTGAAGCTTTCTTT
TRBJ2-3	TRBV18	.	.	CASSPLAAGRTDTQYF	TGTGCCAGCTCACCCCTGGCGGCAGGGCGCACAGATACGCAGTATTTT
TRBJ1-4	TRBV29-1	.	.	CSVAGRGDEKLFF	TGCAGCGTTGCCGGCAGGGGAGATGAAAAACTGTTTTTT
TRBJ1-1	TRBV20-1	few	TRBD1	CSASTTGVNTEAFF	TGCAGTGCTAGTACTACAGGGGTAAACACTGAAGCTTTCTTT
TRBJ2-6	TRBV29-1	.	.	CSVAGANVLTF	TGCAGCGTTGCAGGGGCCAACGTCCTGACTTTC
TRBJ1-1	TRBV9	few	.	CASSEGGGDEAFF	TGTGCCAGCAGCGAGGGAGGGGGTGATGAAGCTTTCTTT